Listed here is a single TCR beta chain. The data stem from a study of blood T cell repertoires in COVID-19. Study-level information: Sample material is recorded as cDNA or gDNA derived from T cells, B-cell-depleted T cells, or PBMCs.

Participant-given clinical history determined each cohort assignment. As handled by the study authors: Estimation of nucleated cell counts was performed using reference gene primer amplification. TCRdb keeps only in-frame clones here, not all; method: immunoSEQ multiplex PCR. The V and J calls and clone size are taken from that table; D and trimming were inferred from the DNA. The sample gives about 250,000 clones, about 91% of which show up once; just over 2.5% is in the top ten. Germline trimming cut 2 bases from V and 3 bases from J; bases unmatched to any gene: 5. Germline V lookup: CDR1 SGHNT, CDR2 YYREEE (reference sequence). The CDR3 is 14 amino acids.

The specimen sequenced was PBMCs or T cells enriched from blood (not recorded which). This clonotype was obtained from a woman aged 25 to 39 with acute COVID-19. The chain joins TRBV5-4 to TRBJ2-7, with 7 bases fitting TRBD2. The CDR3 reads CASSLAGPGYEQYF. As DNA, the CDR3 is TGTGCCAGCAGCTTAGCGGGACCAGGCTACGAGCAGTACTTC.